One and the same sample provided the 31 T cell receptor beta chains below, sequenced in a study of cytomegalovirus exposure and HLA in healthy donors. Amplification used 60 Vbeta primers and 13 Jbeta primers. Only in-frame clones appear in the TCRdb table, and some are missing; sequencing was by immunoSEQ multiplex PCR. The table records around 63,000 clones, roughly 80% of them present only once. The material sequenced was PBMCs. Receptors originate from a woman aged 25 to 39 in good health and CMV-seronegative.

As to this clone: Distinct nucleotide sequences in the sample also encode this CDR3. This rearrangement joins TRBV19 to TRBJ1-1; D perhaps matches TRBD1 (5 bases). Trimming pared 4 bases from V and 2 bases from J, leaving 8 bases between. The CDR3 consists of 13 residues. Germline CDR1 reads LNHDA; CDR2 reads SQIVND (reference sequence). The CDR3 sequence is CASSTTVNTEAFF. Written as DNA, the CDR3 is TGTGCCAGTAGTACGACAGTTAACACTGAAGCTTTCTTT.

This sequence joins TRBV5-1 and TRBJ1-2; 7 bases agree with TRBD1. J lost 8 bases, V lost 0 bases, and 4 bases had no gene match. The CDR3 is 13 residues long. In germline, CDR1 is SGHRS, CDR2 YFSETQ. The CDR3 spells CASSLGQGRGYTF. The DNA of the CDR3 is TGCGCCAGCAGCTTGGGACAGGGCCGCGGCTACACCTTC.

This clone has just a few counts. V is TRBV2 and J is TRBJ1-1; 7 positions match TRBD1. The CDR3 has 14 amino acids. J gave up 7 bases and V 4 bases, and 9 bases lay outside the gene matches. In germline, CDR1 is SNHLY, CDR2 FYNNEI. As DNA, the CDR3 is TGTGCCAGCAGTGTTGAACAGGGGCGAGGTGAAGCTTTCTTT. This gives the protein CASSVEQGRGEAFF.

V gene TRBV6-1 combines with J gene TRBJ2-1, with D perhaps matching TRBD1 (6 bases). V was clipped by 3 bases and J by 7 bases, with 13 bases between them. The V gene's germline CDR1 is MNHNS and CDR2 SASEGT. The CDR3 sequence is 14 residues long. This chain's CDR3 is CASSDWGQTNEQFF. The CDR3 DNA sequence: TGTGCCAGCAGTGACTGGGGACAAACTAATGAGCAGTTCTTC.

The chain recombines TRBV6-5 with TRBJ1-2; no clear D gene. Germline CDR1 reads MNHEY; CDR2 reads SVGAGI. V was cut by 0 bases and J by 4 bases, with 12 bases left in between. CDR3 length: 15 amino acids. The CDR3 region is CASSYSRDGAYGYTF. CDR3 DNA: TGTGCCAGCAGTTACTCGAGAGACGGAGCCTATGGCTACACCTTC.

This clone was observed a handful of times. The chain carries TRBV14 and TRBJ2-5; possibly TRBD2 for D (7 bases). There are 17 residues in the CDR3. V was pared by 1 base and J by 5 bases, with 20 bases between. Germline CDR1 and CDR2: SGHDN and FVKESK. For the CDR3, the DNA is TGTGCCAGCAGCCAAGGCCCTCCGGGCGGGGGCCAGGAGACCCAGTACTTC. This encodes CASSQGPPGGGQETQYF.

The chain links TRBV4-3 to TRBJ1-2; D ambiguous. Looked up from germline, CDR1 is LGHNA and CDR2 is YSLEER. Trimming shortened V by 2 bases and J by 11 bases, and 27 bases separated the two germline ends. The CDR3 covers 17 residues. The CDR3 region has the DNA TGCGCCAGCAGCCAACTCGAAAAGTGGCCTGGCCCTCGAATGTACACCTTC. Residues: CASSQLEKWPGPRMYTF.

V usage is TRBV5-1 and J usage is TRBJ1-5; D not resolved. CDR3 size: 14 residues. From germline, CDR1 is SGHRS and CDR2 YFSETQ. The V and J ends lost 0 bases and 7 bases respectively, with 11 bases between them. CDR3 coding DNA: TGCGCCAGCAGCTTGGACGGAGGGAACCAGCCCCAGCATTTT. This translates into CASSLDGGNQPQHF. The full variable domain, completed using reference TRBV5-1 and TRBJ1-5, is KAGVTQTPRYLIKTRGQQVTLSCSPISGHRSVSWYQQTPGQGLQFLFEYFSETQRNKGNFPGRFSGRQFSNSRSEMNVSTLELGDSALYLCASSLDGGNQPQHFGDGTRLSIL.

The chain carries TRBV5-1 and TRBJ1-1; TRBD1 aligns across 7 bases. The J segment lost 0 bases and the V segment lost 3 bases, leaving 5 bases of the junction unmatched. Looked up from germline, CDR1 is SGHRS and CDR2 is YFSETQ. The CDR3 sequence is 15 residues long. The CDR3 reads CASSWRQGMNTEAFF. Here the CDR3 DNA reads TGCGCCAGCAGCTGGCGACAGGGAATGAACACTGAAGCTTTCTTT.

This chain joins TRBV4-3 and TRBJ2-3, with TRBD2 identical over 11 bases. CDR1 is LGHNA, CDR2 YSLEER, per germline. This CDR3 region has 16 residues. V shed 3 bases, J shed 4 bases, and the junction held 6 bases outside the gene matches. The CDR3 sequence: CASSHRLSGGADTQYF. The CDR3 bases are TGCGCCAGCAGCCACCGACTTAGCGGGGGGGCAGATACGCAGTATTTT.

The CDR3 nucleotides read TGTGCCAGCAGCGTGTTGTCTCAGGGTTTGAACACTGAAGCTTTCTTT. Its protein product is CASSVLSQGLNTEAFF. The gene calls are TRBV9 and TRBJ1-1, with a weak D call TRBD1 (5 bases). V shed 2 bases and J shed 0 bases, with 14 bases lying between them. Germline V gene sequence: CDR1 SGDLS, CDR2 YYNGEE. This CDR3 has 16 residues.

This sequence joins TRBV6-5 and TRBJ1-2, with D possibly TRBD1 on 5 matching bases. CDR1 and CDR2 from the germline V gene are MNHEY and SVGAGI. This CDR3 region has 15 residues. With 4 bases removed from V and 7 bases from J, the gap between germline ends came to 19 bases. CDR3 sequence reads: CASSWVGRRGLGYTF. CDR3 DNA sequence: TGTGCCAGCAGTTGGGTGGGGAGGAGGGGCCTTGGCTACACCTTC.

This clone turned up a few times. The chain combines TRBV6-1 with TRBJ2-3, with 7 bases aligning to TRBD2. Trimming at V came to 2 bases and at J to 1 base, leaving 6 bases not matched to a gene. The CDR3 consists of 16 residues. CDR1 and CDR2 from the germline V gene are MNHNS and SASEGT. The CDR3 here is CASSEIGGGGTDTQYF. Written as DNA, the CDR3 is TGTGCCAGCAGTGAAATCGGCGGGGGAGGCACAGATACGCAGTATTTT.

CDR3 region: CASSQDPPQGSTNEKLFF. The CDR3 nucleotides read TGCGCCAGCAGCCAAGATCCTCCGCAGGGCTCAACTAATGAAAAACTGTTTTTT. This chain connects TRBV4-3 to TRBJ1-4; tentatively, D is TRBD1 (5 bases). V dropped 0 bases and J dropped 0 bases, with 14 bases sitting between them. This CDR3 has 18 amino acids. Germline assignment: CDR1 LGHNA and CDR2 YSLEER.

This clone was recorded a few times. V is TRBV2 and J is TRBJ1-2; D remains unclear. V lost 6 bases and J 1 base, leaving 6 bases between the germline ends. CDR3 size: 12 residues. Germline CDR1 is SNHLY and CDR2 is FYNNEI. Here the CDR3 DNA reads TGTGCCAGCAGGCGGGATAACTATGGCTACACCTTC. The encoded protein is CASRRDNYGYTF.

V usage is TRBV19 and J usage is TRBJ1-2; D call uncertain. Between the trimmed V and J ends, which lost 5 bases and 5 bases, there was a span of 24 bases. Germline values: CDR1 LNHDA, CDR2 SQIVND (reference sequence). The CDR3 loop spans 17 amino acids. CDR3 coding DNA: TGTGCCAGTAGTGTCCGACGAATGGGGAGGCGCCGATATGGCTACACCTTC. Residues: CASSVRRMGRRRYGYTF.

The chain uses TRBV9 and TRBJ1-1; D is ambiguous. CDR1 is SGDLS and CDR2 is YYNGEE in the germline V gene. V was shortened by 7 bases and J by 0 bases, with 7 bases between the two germline ends. The CDR3 length is 12 residues. The CDR3 DNA is TGTGCCAGCGCGGGCATGAACACTGAAGCTTTCTTT. It translates to CASAGMNTEAFF.

As DNA, the CDR3 is TGCAGTGCCGTAGGGGGCATAGCGTTTTTT. Protein: CSAVGGIAFF. This chain connects TRBV20-1 to TRBJ1-4; 7 bases line up with TRBD1. The germline V gene has CDR1 DFQATT and CDR2 SNEGSKA (reference sequence). The J segment lost 16 bases and the V segment lost 6 bases, leaving 8 bases of the junction unmatched. The CDR3 runs to 10 residues.

The chain recombines TRBV27 with TRBJ1-5; 7 bases match TRBD1. Germline V gene data show CDR1 as MNHEY and CDR2 as SMNVEV (reference sequence). V dropped 5 bases and J dropped 6; count of bases not matched to a gene: 7. The CDR3 contains 14 residues. CDR3 in DNA: TGTGCCAGCAGTCCCCAGACAGGGATTCAGCCCCAGCATTTT. This gives the protein CASSPQTGIQPQHF.

The DNA of the CDR3 is TGTGCCAGCAGTGATGGGCGGGGTGGGACAGATACGCAGTATTTT. This translates into CASSDGRGGTDTQYF. The rearrangement joins TRBV2 to TRBJ2-3; possible D gene TRBD2, 6 bases. Germline V lookup: CDR1 SNHLY, CDR2 FYNNEI. Trimming shortened V by 3 bases and J by 3 bases, and 13 bases separated the two germline ends. This CDR3 has 15 amino acids.

This clone turned up a few times. The chain uses TRBV7-9 and TRBJ2-7; the match to TRBD1 covers 7 bases. Germline V lookup: CDR1 SEHNR, CDR2 FQNEAQ (reference sequence). V was clipped by 8 bases and J by 4 bases; unmatched bases: 8. This CDR3 region has 13 residues. The CDR3 DNA is TGTGCCAGCCGACCGACAGGGCAATACGAGCAGTACTTC. It encodes CASRPTGQYEQYF.

V gene TRBV10-3 combines with J gene TRBJ1-2; 7 bases align to TRBD1. The CDR3 loop spans 12 amino acids. Germline trimming cut 8 bases from V and 3 bases from J; bases unmatched to any gene: 3. Germline V lookup: CDR1 ENHRY, CDR2 SYGVKD. The CDR3 DNA sequence: TGTGCCATCCGGCAGGGGGACTATGGCTACACCTTC. Amino acid sequence: CAIRQGDYGYTF.

The chain employs TRBV19 and TRBJ2-3; 7 bases map to TRBD2. Germline V gene sequence: CDR1 LNHDA, CDR2 SQIVND (reference sequence). With V trimmed by 7 bases and J by 8 bases, 21 bases remained unmatched. CDR3 size: 17 residues. The CDR3, as DNA: TGTGCCAGTACCCCTGGATCTAGCGGCCCTAAGGGCGTTACGCAGTATTTT. Amino acid sequence: CASTPGSSGPKGVTQYF.

This chain joins TRBV7-2 and TRBJ1-5; D is possibly TRBD1 (5 bases). Germline lookup yields CDR1 SGHTA and CDR2 FQGNSA. Trimming removed 5 bases at V and 3 bases at J, with 14 bases between. The CDR3 runs 15 residues. The CDR3 bases are TGTGCCAGCAGCAAGCAGGGAGGAGACAATCAGCCCCAGCATTTT. Protein: CASSKQGGDNQPQHF.

The J gene is TRBJ2-4, the V gene TRBV29-1; TRBD2 is a possible D gene (5 bases). Germline loops: CDR1 SQVTM, CDR2 ANQGSEA. Trimming stripped 6 bases from V and 6 bases from J, with 15 bases between. This CDR3 comprises 13 residues. CDR3 sequence: CSVVIPEVNIQYF. The CDR3 DNA follows: TGCAGCGTGGTCATACCGGAGGTAAACATTCAGTACTTC. Full variable domain (remainder filled in from reference TRBV29-1 and TRBJ2-4): SAVISQKPSRDICQRGTSLTIQCQVDSQVTMMFWYRQQPGQSLTLIATANQGSEATYESGFVIDKFPISRPNLTFSTLTVSNMSPEDSSIYLCSVVIPEVNIQYFGAGTRLSVL.

V usage is TRBV7-9 and J usage is TRBJ1-1; tentative D call: TRBD1 (5 bases). With 8 bases removed from V and 8 bases from J, the gap between germline ends came to 9 bases. CDR3 size: 10 residues. Germline lookup yields CDR1 SEHNR and CDR2 FQNEAQ (reference sequence). CDR3 sequence: CASGGVEAFF. CDR3 coding DNA: TGTGCCAGCGGGGGGGTGGAAGCTTTCTTT.

This clone has only a few counts. This rearrangement joins TRBV19 to TRBJ1-3, with a weak D call TRBD1 (6 bases). CDR1 is LNHDA and CDR2 is SQIVND in the germline V gene (reference sequence). Trimming took off 4 bases at V and 4 bases at J, with 14 bases between the two ends. This CDR3 comprises 15 residues. The CDR3 DNA sequence: TGTGCCAGTAGTACACCAGGGACACCCGGAAACACCATATATTTT. Amino acid sequence: CASSTPGTPGNTIYF.

The genes are TRBV28 and TRBJ2-1; tentatively, D is TRBD2 (7 bases). There are 17 residues in the CDR3. Germline CDR1 and CDR2: MDHEN and SYDVKM. Trimming cost V 7 bases and J 1 base, with 20 bases left between them. CDR3 bases: TGTGCCAGCACCCGTGAGGGGGGGATCGCGTCCTACAATGAGCAGTTCTTC. It is translated as CASTREGGIASYNEQFF.

The rearrangement uses TRBV11-3 and TRBJ1-4; D is perhaps TRBD1 (5 bases). The CDR3 contains 11 residues. Trimming pared 5 bases from V and 10 bases from J, leaving 8 bases between. In germline, CDR1 is SGHNT, CDR2 YENEEA. This CDR3 is CASSAQGKLFF. CDR3 sequence (DNA): TGTGCCAGCAGCGCGCAGGGAAAACTGTTTTTT.

This chain connects TRBV23-1 to TRBJ1-2; TRBD1 agrees at 7 bases. TRBV23-1 is assigned to the ORF class and has an uncertain function. The J segment lost 1 base and the V segment lost 6 bases, leaving 8 bases of the junction unmatched. The CDR3 totals 15 residues. CDR3 sequence: CASRGDRDHNYGYTF. DNA of the CDR3: TGCGCCAGCAGGGGAGACAGGGACCATAACTATGGCTACACCTTC.

The chain has TRBV6-1 and TRBJ1-6; 11 bases align to TRBD1. CDR1 is MNHNS, CDR2 SASEGT, per germline. The V gene end was trimmed by 2 bases and the J gene end by 7 bases; junction bases not matched to a gene: 10. The CDR3 extends over 18 amino acids. The CDR3 sequence is CASSENPWTGGGNSPLHF. CDR3 coding DNA: TGTGCCAGCAGTGAAAACCCCTGGACAGGGGGCGGCAATTCACCCCTCCACTTT.